A selection of T cell receptor beta chains follows, all from one sample in a study of shared clonotypes between healthy human individuals. Sequencing was performed with immunoSEQ multiplex PCR; in TCRdb, only in-frame clones are kept and a portion is missing. The sample contains about 2.4 million clones, approximately 93% of which appear only once. The sequencing input was naive CD4+ T cells from PBMCs. These receptors all come from a man aged 18 to 29 in good health. Some clones in this sample may be carry-over from other donors' samples. Each CDR3 is given with its conserved first and last residue. The D gene is left open where the match is weak.

CDR3 protein | CDR3 length | D gene | J gene | V gene
CASSLLSREGAYEQYF | 16 | - | TRBJ2-7 | TRBV7-6
CASSRTGVPEAFF | 13 | TRBD1 | TRBJ1-1 | TRBV18
CASRDRGRSTDTQYF | 15 | TRBD1 | TRBJ2-3 | TRBV6-1
CASSLAGQPQHF | 12 | - | TRBJ1-5 | TRBV28
CASSLGGSQPQHF | 13 | - | TRBJ1-5 | TRBV7-9
CASSQAPNLRGYNTIYF | 17 | - | TRBJ1-3 | TRBV4-3
CASTTDRGGTEAFF | 14 | TRBD1 | TRBJ1-1 | TRBV5-1
CASDSGTGYEQYF | 13 | - | - | TRBV28
CAWSVGVSNQPQHF | 14 | - | TRBJ1-5 | TRBV30
CASSTPQGRKDQPQHF | 16 | - | TRBJ1-5 | TRBV19
CSARLREQYF | 10 | - | TRBJ2-7 | TRBV20-1
CASIPRLAGEAGNEQFF | 17 | TRBD2 | TRBJ2-1 | TRBV2
CATLRGETQYF | 11 | - | TRBJ2-5 | TRBV10-2
CASSLSINKGGPYEQYF | 17 | - | TRBJ2-7 | TRBV27
CASSFKGTYYNEQFF | 15 | - | TRBJ2-1 | TRBV27
CAIRGKGQDEQYF | 13 | - | TRBJ2-7 | TRBV10-3
CASSHGQGRSEKLFF | 15 | TRBD1 | TRBJ1-4 | TRBV5-1
CASSEARRPYSWF | 13 | - | TRBJ2-7 | TRBV6-1
CASSLPGGPYNEQFF | 15 | TRBD2 | TRBJ2-1 | TRBV11-1
CSVESGNQPQHF | 12 | - | TRBJ1-5 | TRBV29-1
CASSVKNTEAFF | 12 | - | TRBJ1-1 | TRBV2
CASSPSLAESYNEQFF | 16 | TRBD2 | TRBJ2-1 | TRBV7-7
CASRALAGLDYGYTF | 15 | - | TRBJ1-2 | TRBV6-1
CASSPRGLYGANVLTF | 16 | - | TRBJ2-6 | TRBV7-2
CASTLLQQKYNEQFF | 15 | - | TRBJ2-1 | TRBV2
CASSLEAGVIETQYF | 15 | TRBD2 | TRBJ2-5 | TRBV7-3
CASSRDSNQPQHF | 13 | - | TRBJ1-5 | TRBV7-8
CAYYRGSQYGYTF | 13 | TRBD1 | TRBJ1-2 | TRBV30
CASSLAGHGEEKLFF | 15 | - | TRBJ1-4 | TRBV7-2
CSVEDSLSGYGYTF | 14 | - | TRBJ1-2 | TRBV29-1
CAWRNLGDPSGNTIYF | 16 | - | TRBJ1-3 | TRBV30
CASSPSGALGGGELFF | 16 | - | TRBJ2-2 | TRBV9
CASNPLGGSTDTQYF | 15 | - | TRBJ2-3 | TRBV2
CASSAVSSNEQFF | 13 | - | TRBJ2-1 | TRBV9
CASSPLTVNTEAFF | 14 | - | TRBJ1-1 | TRBV18
CASSLLGASGSHEQYF | 16 | TRBD2 | TRBJ2-7 | TRBV7-6
CASSLFSGESPLHF | 14 | - | TRBJ1-6 | TRBV28
CASSVGDYQPQHF | 13 | - | TRBJ1-5 | TRBV9
CASSFVGRPPDTQYF | 15 | - | TRBJ2-3 | TRBV28
CAISQPTPTGIASYGYTF | 18 | TRBD1 | TRBJ1-2 | TRBV10-3
CASSPLGTEAFF | 12 | - | TRBJ1-1 | TRBV18
CASSTGTASYEQYF | 14 | TRBD1 | TRBJ2-7 | TRBV19
CASSSTRGYGYTF | 13 | - | TRBJ1-2 | TRBV27
CASSPRAGGSEQYF | 14 | TRBD2 | TRBJ2-7 | TRBV2
CASSPGRSGKQETQYF | 16 | TRBD2 | TRBJ2-5 | TRBV5-1
CATTPGVDMETQYF | 14 | - | TRBJ2-5 | TRBV15
CASRNSGNTIYF | 12 | - | TRBJ1-3 | TRBV6-5
CASSLIAGNTEAFF | 14 | - | TRBJ1-1 | TRBV5-1
CSVRGFGNEQFF | 12 | - | TRBJ2-1 | TRBV29-1
CASSLDRWGEQYF | 13 | - | TRBJ2-7 | TRBV7-6
CASSYSLTNGGEAFF | 15 | - | TRBJ1-1 | TRBV6-6